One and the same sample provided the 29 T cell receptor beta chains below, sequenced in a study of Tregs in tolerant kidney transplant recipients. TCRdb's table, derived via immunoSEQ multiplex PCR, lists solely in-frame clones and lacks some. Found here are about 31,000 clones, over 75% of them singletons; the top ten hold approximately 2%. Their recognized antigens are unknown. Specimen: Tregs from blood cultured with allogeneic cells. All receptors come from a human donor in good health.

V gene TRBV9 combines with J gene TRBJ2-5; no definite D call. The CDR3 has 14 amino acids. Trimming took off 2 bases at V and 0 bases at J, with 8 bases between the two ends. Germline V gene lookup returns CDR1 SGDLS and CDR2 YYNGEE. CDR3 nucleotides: TGTGCCAGCAGCGTCTCGGTCCACCAAGAGACCCAGTACTTC. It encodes CASSVSVHQETQYF.

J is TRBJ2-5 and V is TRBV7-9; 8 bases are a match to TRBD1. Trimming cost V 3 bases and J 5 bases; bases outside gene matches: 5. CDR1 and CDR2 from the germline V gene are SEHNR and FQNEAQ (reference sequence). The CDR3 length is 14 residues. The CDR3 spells CASSLAGGWETQYF. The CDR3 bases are TGTGCCAGCAGCTTGGCAGGGGGCTGGGAGACCCAGTACTTC.

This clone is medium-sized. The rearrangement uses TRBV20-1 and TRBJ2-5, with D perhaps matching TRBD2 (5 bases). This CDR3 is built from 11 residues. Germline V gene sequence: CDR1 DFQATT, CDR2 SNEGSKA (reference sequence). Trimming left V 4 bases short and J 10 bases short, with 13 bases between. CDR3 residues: CSATNPRDQYF. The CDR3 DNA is TGCAGTGCTACCAACCCCCGGGACCAGTACTTC.

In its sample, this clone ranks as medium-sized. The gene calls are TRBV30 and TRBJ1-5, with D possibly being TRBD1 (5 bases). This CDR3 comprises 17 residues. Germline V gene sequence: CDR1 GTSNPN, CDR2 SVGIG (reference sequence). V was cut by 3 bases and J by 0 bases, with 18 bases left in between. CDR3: CAWSLGTLRYSNQPQHF. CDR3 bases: TGTGCCTGGAGCCTAGGGACTTTGAGGTATAGCAATCAGCCCCAGCATTTT.

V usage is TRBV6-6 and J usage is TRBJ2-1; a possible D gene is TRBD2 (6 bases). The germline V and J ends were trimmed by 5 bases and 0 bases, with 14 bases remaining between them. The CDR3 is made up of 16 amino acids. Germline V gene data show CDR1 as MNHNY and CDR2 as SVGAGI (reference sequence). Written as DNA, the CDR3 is TGTGCCAGCAGTCGACCTAGCGCGAGCTCCTACAATGAGCAGTTCTTC. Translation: CASSRPSASSYNEQFF.

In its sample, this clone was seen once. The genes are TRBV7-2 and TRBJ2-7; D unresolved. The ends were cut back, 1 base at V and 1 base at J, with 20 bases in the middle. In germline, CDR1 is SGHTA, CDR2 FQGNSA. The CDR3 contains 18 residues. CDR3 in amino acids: CASSLGSVGRILSYEQYF. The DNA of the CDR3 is TGTGCCAGCAGCTTAGGGTCCGTGGGCAGAATACTTTCCTACGAGCAGTACTTC.

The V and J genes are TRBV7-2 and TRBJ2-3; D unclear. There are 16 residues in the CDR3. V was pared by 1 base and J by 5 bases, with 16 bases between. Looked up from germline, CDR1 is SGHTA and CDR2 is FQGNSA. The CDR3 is CASSLGPGSWVDTQYF. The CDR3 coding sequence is TGTGCCAGCAGCTTAGGTCCAGGATCCTGGGTAGATACGCAGTATTTT. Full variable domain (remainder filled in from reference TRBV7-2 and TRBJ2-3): GAGVSQSPSNKVTEKGKDVELRCDPISGHTALYWYRQSLGQGLEFLIYFQGNSAPDKSGLPSDRFSAERTGGSVSTLTIQRTQQEDSAVYLCASSLGPGSWVDTQYFGPGTRLTVL.

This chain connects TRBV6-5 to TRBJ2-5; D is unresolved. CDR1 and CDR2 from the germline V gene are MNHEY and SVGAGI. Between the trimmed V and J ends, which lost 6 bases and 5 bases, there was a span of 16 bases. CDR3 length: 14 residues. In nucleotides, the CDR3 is TGTGCCAGCAGCCCGGCCCGAGGTGGGGAGACCCAGTACTTC. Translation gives CASSPARGGETQYF.

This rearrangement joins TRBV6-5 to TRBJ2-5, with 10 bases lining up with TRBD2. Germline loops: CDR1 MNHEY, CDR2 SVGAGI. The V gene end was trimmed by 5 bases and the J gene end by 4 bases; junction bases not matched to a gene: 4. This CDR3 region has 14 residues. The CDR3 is CASSRAGGGETQYF. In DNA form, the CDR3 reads TGTGCCAGCAGTCGAGCGGGAGGGGGAGAGACCCAGTACTTC.

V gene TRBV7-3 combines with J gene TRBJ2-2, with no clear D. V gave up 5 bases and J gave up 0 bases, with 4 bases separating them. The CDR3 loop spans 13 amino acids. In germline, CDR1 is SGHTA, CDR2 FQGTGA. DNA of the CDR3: TGTGCCAGCAGCAGAGCGAACACCGGGGAGCTGTTTTTT. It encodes CASSRANTGELFF.

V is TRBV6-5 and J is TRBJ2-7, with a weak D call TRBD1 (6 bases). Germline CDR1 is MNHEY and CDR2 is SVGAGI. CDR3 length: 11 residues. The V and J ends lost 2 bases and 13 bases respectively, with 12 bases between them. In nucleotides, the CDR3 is TGTGCCAGCAGTTACGGGGCAGGGGTTTACTTC. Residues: CASSYGAGVYF.

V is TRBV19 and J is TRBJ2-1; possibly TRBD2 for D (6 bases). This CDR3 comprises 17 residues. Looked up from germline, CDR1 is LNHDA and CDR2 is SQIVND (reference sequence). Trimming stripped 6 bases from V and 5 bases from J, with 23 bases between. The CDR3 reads CASRKKGARRGHNEQFF. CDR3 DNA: TGTGCCAGTAGAAAAAAAGGGGCCCGGCGGGGCCACAATGAGCAGTTCTTC.

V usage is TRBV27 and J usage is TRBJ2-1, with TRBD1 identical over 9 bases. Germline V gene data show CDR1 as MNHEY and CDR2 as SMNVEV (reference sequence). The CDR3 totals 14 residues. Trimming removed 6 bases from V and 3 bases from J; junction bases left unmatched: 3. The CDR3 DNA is TGTGCCAGCAGAAGGGACAGGGTCTACAATGAGCAGTTCTTC. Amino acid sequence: CASRRDRVYNEQFF.

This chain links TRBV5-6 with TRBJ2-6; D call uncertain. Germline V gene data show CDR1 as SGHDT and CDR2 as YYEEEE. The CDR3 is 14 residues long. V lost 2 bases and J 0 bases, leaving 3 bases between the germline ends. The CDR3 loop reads CASSLSSGANVLTF. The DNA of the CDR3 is TGTGCCAGCAGCTTATCCTCTGGGGCCAACGTCCTGACTTTC. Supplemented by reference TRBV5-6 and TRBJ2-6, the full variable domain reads DAGVTQSPTHLIKTRGQQVTLRCSPKSGHDTVSWYQQALGQGPQFIFQYYEEEERQRGNFPDRFSGHQFPNYSSELNVNALLLGDSALYLCASSLSSGANVLTFGAGSRLTVL.

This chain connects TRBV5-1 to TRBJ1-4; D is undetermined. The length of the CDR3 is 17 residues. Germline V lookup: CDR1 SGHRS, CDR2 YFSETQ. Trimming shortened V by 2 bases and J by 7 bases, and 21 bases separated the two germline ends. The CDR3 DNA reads TGCGCCAGCAGCTTATCTAGCATCTCATGGGGTGCTGAAAAACTGTTTTTT. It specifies CASSLSSISWGAEKLFF.

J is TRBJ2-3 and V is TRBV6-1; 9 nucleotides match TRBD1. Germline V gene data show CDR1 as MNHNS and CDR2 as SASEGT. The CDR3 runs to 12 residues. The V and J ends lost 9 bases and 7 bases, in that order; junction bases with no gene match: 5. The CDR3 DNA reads TGTGCCAGTAGACAGGGGGGATATACGCAGTATTTT. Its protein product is CASRQGGYTQYF.

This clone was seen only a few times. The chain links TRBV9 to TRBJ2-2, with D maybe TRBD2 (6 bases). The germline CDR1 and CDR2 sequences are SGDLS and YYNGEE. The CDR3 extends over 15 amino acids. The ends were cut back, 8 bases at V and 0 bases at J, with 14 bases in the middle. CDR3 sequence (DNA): TGTGCCAGTAAACCCGGGACTTCGAACACCGGGGAGCTGTTTTTT. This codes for CASKPGTSNTGELFF.

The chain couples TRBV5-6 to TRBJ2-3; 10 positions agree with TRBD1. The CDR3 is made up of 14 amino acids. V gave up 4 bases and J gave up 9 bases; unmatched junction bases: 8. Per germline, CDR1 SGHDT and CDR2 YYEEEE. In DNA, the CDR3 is TGTGCCAGCAGCCGGACAGGGGGGAGCTCCACGCAGTATTTT. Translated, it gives CASSRTGGSSTQYF.

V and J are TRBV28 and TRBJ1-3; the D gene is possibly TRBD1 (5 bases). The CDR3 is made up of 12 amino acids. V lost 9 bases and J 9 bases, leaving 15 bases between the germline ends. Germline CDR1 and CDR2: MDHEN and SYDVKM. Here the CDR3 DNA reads TGTGCCAGTTTGTACCCCGGGGGCACCATATATTTT. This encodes CASLYPGGTIYF.

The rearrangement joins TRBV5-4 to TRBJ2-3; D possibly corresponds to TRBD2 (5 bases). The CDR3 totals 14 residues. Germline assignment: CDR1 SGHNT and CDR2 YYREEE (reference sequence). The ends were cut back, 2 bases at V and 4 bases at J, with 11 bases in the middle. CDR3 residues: CASSLGLEADTQYF. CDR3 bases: TGTGCCAGCAGCTTAGGGCTGGAGGCAGATACGCAGTATTTT.

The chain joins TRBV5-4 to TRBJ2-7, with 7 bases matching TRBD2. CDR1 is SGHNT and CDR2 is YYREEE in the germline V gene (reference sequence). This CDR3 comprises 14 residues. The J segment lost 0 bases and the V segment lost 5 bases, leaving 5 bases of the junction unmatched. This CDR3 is CASSIGGSSYEQYF. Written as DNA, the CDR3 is TGTGCCAGCAGTATAGGCGGGAGCTCCTACGAGCAGTACTTC.

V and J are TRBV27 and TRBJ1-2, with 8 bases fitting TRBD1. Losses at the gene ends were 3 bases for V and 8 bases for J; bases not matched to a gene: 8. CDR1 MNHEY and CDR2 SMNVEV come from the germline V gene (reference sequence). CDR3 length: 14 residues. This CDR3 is CASSFLGQGRGYTF. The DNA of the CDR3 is TGTGCCAGCAGTTTCCTAGGACAGGGACGGGGCTACACCTTC.

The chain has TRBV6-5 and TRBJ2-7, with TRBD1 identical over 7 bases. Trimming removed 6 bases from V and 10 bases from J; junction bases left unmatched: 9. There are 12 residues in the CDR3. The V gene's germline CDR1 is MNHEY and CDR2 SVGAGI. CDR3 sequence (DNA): TGTGCCAGCAGCCCGGACAGGTACCTACAGTACTTC. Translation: CASSPDRYLQYF.

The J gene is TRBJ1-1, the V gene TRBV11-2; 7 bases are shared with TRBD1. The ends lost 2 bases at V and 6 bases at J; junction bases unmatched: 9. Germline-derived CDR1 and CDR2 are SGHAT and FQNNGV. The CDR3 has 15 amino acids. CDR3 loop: CASSLRSGGGSEAFF. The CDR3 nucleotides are TGTGCCAGCAGCTTACGGTCAGGGGGAGGCTCTGAAGCTTTCTTT.

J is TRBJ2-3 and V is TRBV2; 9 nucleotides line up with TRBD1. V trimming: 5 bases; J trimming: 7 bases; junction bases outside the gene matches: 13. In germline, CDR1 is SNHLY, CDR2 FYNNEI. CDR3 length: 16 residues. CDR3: CASSTGQGRRTNTQYF. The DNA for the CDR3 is TGTGCCAGCAGTACCGGACAGGGGCGAAGGACGAATACGCAGTATTTT.

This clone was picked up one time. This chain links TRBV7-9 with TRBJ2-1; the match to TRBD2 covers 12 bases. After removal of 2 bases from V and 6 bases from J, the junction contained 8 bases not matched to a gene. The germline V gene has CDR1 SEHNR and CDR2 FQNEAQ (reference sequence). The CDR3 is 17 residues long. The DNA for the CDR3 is TGTGCCAGCAGCTTAAGCCGCCGACTAGCGGGAGTCAATGAGCAGTTCTTC. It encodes CASSLSRRLAGVNEQFF. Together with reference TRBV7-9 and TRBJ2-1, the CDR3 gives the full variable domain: DTGVSQNPRHKITKRGQNVTFRCDPISEHNRLYWYRQTLGQGPEFLTYFQNEAQLEKSRLLSDRFSAERPKGSFSTLEIQRTEQGDSAMYLCASSLSRRLAGVNEQFFGPGTRLTVL.

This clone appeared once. CDR3: CASSRTWQQQDTQYF. The CDR3, as DNA: TGTGCCAGCAGCCGGACTTGGCAGCAGCAGGATACGCAGTATTTT. The chain has TRBV2 and TRBJ2-3; tentatively, D is TRBD2 (5 bases). V shed 6 bases and J shed 6 bases, with 19 bases lying between them. CDR1 and CDR2 (germline): SNHLY, FYNNEI. This CDR3 has 15 residues.

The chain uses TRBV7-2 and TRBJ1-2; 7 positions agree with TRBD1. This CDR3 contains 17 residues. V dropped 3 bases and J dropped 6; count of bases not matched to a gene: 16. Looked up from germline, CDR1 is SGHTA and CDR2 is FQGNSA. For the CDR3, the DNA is TGTGCCAGCAGCTTTTCCCCCCCTAATACAGGGGCAAATGGCTACACCTTC. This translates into CASSFSPPNTGANGYTF.

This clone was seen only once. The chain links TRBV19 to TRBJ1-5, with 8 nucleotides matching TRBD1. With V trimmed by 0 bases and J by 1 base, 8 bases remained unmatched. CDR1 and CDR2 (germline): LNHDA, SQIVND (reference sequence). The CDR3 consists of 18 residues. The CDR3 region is CASSIDLGQDSSNQPQHF. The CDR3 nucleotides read TGTGCCAGTAGTATAGATCTGGGACAGGACTCGAGCAATCAGCCCCAGCATTTT.